The sequence of this T cell receptor beta chain was determined in a study of blood T cell repertoires in COVID-19. Study-level information: COVID-19 samples from acute and convalescent phases originated in the United States, Italy and Spain.

Germline V gene sequence: CDR1 MDHEN, CDR2 SYDVKM. This CDR3 is 15 amino acids long. Trimming left V 6 bases short and J 6 bases short, with 21 bases between. In the authors' workflow: Reference gene primers were amplified, and this amplification served to estimate nucleated cell counts. TCRdb keeps only in-frame clones here, not all; method: immunoSEQ multiplex PCR. V and J calls and clone size follow that table, whereas D and trimming were derived from the DNA. Found here are about 160,000 clones, roughly 93% of them singletons; the top ten hold 3.5% to 5%. The rearrangement uses TRBV28 and TRBJ2-7; possibly TRBD2 for D (6 bases). This TCR came from a woman aged 50 to 65 with acute or convalescent COVID-19. Sequencing was performed on peripheral blood. Here the CDR3 reads CASSRGTFTGLEQYF. In DNA, the CDR3 is TGTGCCAGCAGCCGTGGGACTTTCACGGGGCTCGAGCAGTACTTC.